The T cell receptor (beta chain) described here comes from a study of blood T cell repertoires in COVID-19 (dated by TCRdb to 2020 to 2021). The study in broad terms: Samples covering the acute and convalescent phases of COVID-19 were provided by collaborators in the United States, Italy and Spain. Where available, HLA class I and class II types were obtained from metadata supplied by the sample provider rather than from assay-based typing. Samples came from the ongoing ImmuneRACE study (first 160 participants) plus 1,254 subjects from 6 global collaborators. A de-identified subject ID, COVID-19 status, age in years and sex were almost always included in the sample metadata. The material from the prospective study consisted of cDNA or gDNA derived from T cells, B-cell-depleted T cells, or PBMCs. The dataset comprised deeply sampled blood TCRbeta repertoires from subjects exposed to, actively infected with, or recovered from COVID-19. The repertoires were released in a freely available public database meant as a resource for research on the immune response to SARS-CoV-2.

The CDR3 numbers 14 residues from cysteine through phenylalanine. Kept here is only the CDR3 DNA, which spans 42 bases and is read in frame from base 1. Per the germline V gene, KGHSH is the CDR1 and LQKENI is the CDR2. V drops 0 bases and J drops 5 bases, leaving 10 bases in between. With respect to this clone: What antigen it recognizes has not been identified. Base quality data are lacking; no much larger clone is found one base away.

TCRbeta CDR3 regions were amplified from genomic DNA using the immunoSEQ Assay, a bias-controlled multiplex PCR. On the authors' methods: Within the assay, amplification of reference gene primers was used to estimate how many nucleated cells each sample contained. To quantify the absolute abundance of each unique TCRbeta CDR3 rearrangement, sequence reads were collapsed and filtered. For each sample, productive Simpson clonality was calculated by taking the square root of Simpson's diversity index across productive rearrangements. Imported from immuneACCESS, the table was reduced by TCRdb to in-frame sequences with V and J called. These copies leave out some clones; in studies compared against another copy, an unresolved V gene accounts for under half, and the cause of the remainder is not known. The D gene and trimming were derived from the DNA, and the V and J assignments and clone size from that table. In all, the sample holds roughly 90,000 clones, and under 90% of those were seen once. Together, the top ten hold around 1.5% of the sample.

The collaborating institutions used their own protocols to collect whole blood in K2EDTA tubes. For TCRbeta analysis, collaborators shipped samples in one of three forms: frozen whole blood, isolated PBMCs, or DNA extracted from either of those sample types. The full study reports these points: The amount of clinical and demographic metadata varied by source and participant and was provided uncurated.

The chain is made from TRBV18 and TRBJ1-1; the D region possibly corresponds to TRBD1 (6 bases align). The sequenced sample consisted of peripheral blood. The sequence was collected from a human donor with active COVID-19. The donor label of this sample is uncertain. The bases are TGTGCCAGCTCACCACCCAGGGGCGTAACTGAAGCTTTCTTT. Translated, it reads CASSPPRGVTEAFF.